This T cell receptor (beta chain) was found in a study of blood T cell repertoires in COVID-19. Across the whole study: Sites across the United States, Italy and Spain contributed samples from acute and convalescent COVID-19. The cDNA or gDNA used as material had been derived from T cells, B-cell-depleted T cells, or PBMCs.

In its sample, this clone was seen once. This CDR3 region has 16 residues. With V trimmed by 7 bases and J by 0 bases, 5 bases remained unmatched. Germline V lookup: CDR1 SNHLY, CDR2 FYNNEI. Authors' analysis steps: Reference gene primer amplification yielded estimated nucleated cell counts. Using immunoSEQ multiplex PCR, the repertoire was profiled, and TCRdb retains in-frame clones only, with some absent. V, J and clone size are taken as reported in that table, and D and trimming were inferred from the DNA itself. Here the sample spans some 120,000 clones, roughly 91% being singletons. The sequencing input was peripheral blood. The chain is built from TRBV2 and TRBJ2-6; the match to TRBD1 covers 8 bases. The TCR was taken from a human donor in a cohort sampled during active COVID-19. As DNA, the CDR3 is TGTGCCAGCACCAGGACAGGGAGCTCTGGGGCCAACGTCCTGACTTTC. Its translation: CASTRTGSSGANVLTF. Full variable domain (outside the CDR3, taken from reference TRBV2 and TRBJ2-6): EPEVTQTPSHQVTQMGQEVILRCVPISNHLYFYWYRQILGQKVEFLVSFYNNEISEKSEIFDDQFSVERPDGSNFTLKIRSTKLEDSAMYFCASTRTGSSGANVLTFGAGSRLTVL.